This entry features one T cell receptor beta chain sequence. This specimen belongs to a study of T cell changes during pregnancy in multiple sclerosis. The assay was immunoSEQ multiplex PCR, and TCRdb's table has in-frame clones only and misses some. The repertoire has 48,000 or so clones, 85% to 95% of them found once; the top ten carry 0.75% to 0.95%. The CDR3 spans 16 residues. V shed 5 bases and J 6 bases; nucleotides not matched to a gene: 4. The germline CDR1 and CDR2 sequences are SGHVS and FNYEAQ. Sample: CD4+ T cells from peripheral blood mononuclear cells, taken in the second trimester of pregnancy. The receptor comes from a female donor in good health, enrolled as a control in a pregnancy study. The rearrangement joins TRBV7-6 to TRBJ2-4; 16 bases agree with TRBD2. The CDR3 nucleotides are TGTGCCAGCAGCCGGGGACTAGCGGGGGGGACAAACATTCAGTACTTC. This sequence encodes CASSRGLAGGTNIQYF.